These 12 T cell receptor beta chains were all obtained from the same sample, sequenced in a study of beta chain features in type 1 diabetes. The whole isolated RNA underwent reverse transcription, so sequencing captured expressed TCRB transcripts. Only in-frame clones appear in the TCRdb table, and some are missing; sequencing was by immunoSEQ multiplex PCR. The table records about 260,000 clones, around 25% of them present only once. Study-wide points: In all four CD4+ subsets, TCRB CDR3 length was significantly, moderately reduced in type 1 diabetes.

These receptors are not linked to any known antigen. Sequenced input: naive CD4+ T cells from blood. The receptor set was obtained from a young woman with type 1 diabetes.

A word on this clone: At one end, the junction sequence differs from germline, possibly due to a read error. This chain joins TRBV7-7 and TRBJ2-3, with 7 bases lining up with TRBD1. The CDR3 has 14 amino acids. Germline CDR1 is SSHAT and CDR2 is FNYEAQ (reference sequence). CDR3 protein: CASSHGTATDTQYF. The CDR3 DNA reads as TGTGCTAGCAGCCACGGGACAGCCACAGATACGCAGTATTTT.

This clone has just one count. V is TRBV9 and J is TRBJ2-3; TRBD1 matches at 7 bases. Per germline, CDR1 SGDLS and CDR2 YYNGEE. CDR3 length: 16 amino acids. V shed 0 bases, J shed 8 bases, and the junction held 12 bases outside the gene matches. The CDR3: CASSVERQGYTSTQYF. For the CDR3, the DNA is TGTGCCAGCAGCGTAGAGCGACAGGGCTACACATCTACGCAGTATTTT.

This clone came up a few times. The rearrangement links TRBV29-1 to TRBJ2-5, with TRBD2 matching over 7 bases. The V segment lost 7 bases and the J segment 1 base; nucleotides outside the gene matches: 9. The CDR3 covers 14 residues. Germline V gene data show CDR1 as SQVTM and CDR2 as ANQGSEA. This CDR3 is CSARPPSGQETQYF. The CDR3 bases are TGCAGCGCCCGACCGCCTAGCGGCCAAGAGACCCAGTACTTC. Together with reference TRBV29-1 and TRBJ2-5, the CDR3 gives the full variable domain: SAVISQKPSRDICQRGTSLTIQCQVDSQVTMMFWYRQQPGQSLTLIATANQGSEATYESGFVIDKFPISRPNLTFSTLTVSNMSPEDSSIYLCSARPPSGQETQYFGPGTRLLVL.

This chain joins TRBV7-3 and TRBJ2-1; TRBD2 matches 7 bases. Germline V gives CDR1 SGHTA, CDR2 FQGTGA. The length of the CDR3 is 16 residues. With 4 bases clipped from V and 4 bases from J, the junction kept 10 bases outside the gene matches. CDR3 in amino acids: CASSSSSGTGYNEQFF. The CDR3 nucleotides are TGTGCCAGCAGCTCCTCGAGCGGGACGGGATACAATGAGCAGTTCTTC. The entire variable domain, with the rest obtained from reference TRBV7-3 and TRBJ2-1, is as follows: GAGVSQTPSNKVTEKGKYVELRCDPISGHTALYWYRQSLGQGPEFLIYFQGTGAADDSGLPNDRFFAVRPEGSVSTLKIQRTERGDSAVYLCASSSSSGTGYNEQFFGPGTRLTVL.

The chain has TRBV30 and TRBJ2-1; TRBD2 is a possible D gene (5 bases). Trimming cost V 4 bases and J 8 bases, with 15 bases left between them. CDR3 length: 13 residues. CDR1 GTSNPN and CDR2 SVGIG come from the germline V gene (reference sequence). CDR3 residues: CAWTGLNEDEQFF. The CDR3 DNA reads TGTGCCTGGACAGGACTCAACGAGGATGAGCAGTTCTTC.

This clone was seen a few times. The chain recombines TRBV4-1 with TRBJ2-7; 7 nucleotides line up with TRBD1. The CDR3 spans 15 residues. Trimming cost V 4 bases and J 3 bases; bases outside gene matches: 9. Germline loops: CDR1 MGHRA, CDR2 YSYEKL. This chain's CDR3 is CASSRNRGAGYEQYF. In DNA, the CDR3 is TGCGCCAGCAGCCGGAACAGGGGCGCCGGCTACGAGCAGTACTTC.

The rearrangement joins TRBV15 to TRBJ1-2; D ambiguous. Germline V gene lookup returns CDR1 LNHNV and CDR2 YYDKDF (reference sequence). V was trimmed by 0 bases and J by 8 bases, leaving 10 bases between them. CDR3 size: 13 residues. CDR3 protein: CATSREQYGGYTF. CDR3 sequence (DNA): TGTGCCACCAGCAGAGAACAGTATGGCGGCTACACCTTC.

The rearrangement joins TRBV7-8 to TRBJ2-5; tentatively, D is TRBD1 (5 bases). Deletions cut 6 bases from V and 4 bases from J, with 21 bases between. This CDR3 spans 16 amino acids. The germline V gene has CDR1 SGHVS and CDR2 FQNEAQ. CDR3 coding DNA: TGTGCCAGCAGTTCTAGAGCAGCAGGGTTGATAGAGACCCAGTACTTC. Its translation is CASSSRAAGLIETQYF.

The chain joins TRBV13 to TRBJ2-2, with a possible D match to TRBD2 (6 bases). V was pared by 8 bases and J by 4 bases, with 14 bases between. The CDR3 consists of 14 residues. CDR1 PRHDT and CDR2 FYEKMQ come from the germline V gene (reference sequence). CDR3 in DNA: TGTGCCAGCTGTACTAGCAGCCTCACCGGGGAGCTGTTTTTT. It specifies CASCTSSLTGELFF.

There are a few counts of this clone. The CDR3 loop is CASSQQGDKAFF. For the CDR3, the DNA is TGTGCCAGCAGCCAACAGGGGGATAAAGCTTTCTTT. The chain uses TRBV7-9 and TRBJ1-1; TRBD1 matches 8 bases. After removal of 5 bases from V and 9 bases from J, the junction contained 5 bases not matched to a gene. This CDR3 comprises 12 residues. Germline CDR1 reads SEHNR; CDR2 reads FQNEAQ (reference sequence). Full variable domain (rest looked up from reference TRBV7-9 and TRBJ1-1): DTGVSQNPRHKITKRGQNVTFRCDPISEHNRLYWYRQTLGQGPEFLTYFQNEAQLEKSRLLSDRFSAERPKGSFSTLEIQRTEQGDSAMYLCASSQQGDKAFFGQGTRLTVV.

This clone has more than one count but fewer than ten. The chain has TRBV2 and TRBJ2-3; unclear D gene. Germline V CDR1 and CDR2: SNHLY, FYNNEI. The CDR3 is made up of 12 amino acids. Trimming removed 9 bases from V and 4 bases from J, with 11 bases in between. CDR3 in amino acids: CASSPSADTQYF. As DNA, the CDR3 is TGTGCCAGTAGTCCTAGTGCAGATACGCAGTATTTT.

The chain has TRBV11-2 and TRBJ2-3; 11 bases line up with TRBD2. Germline V gene lookup returns CDR1 SGHAT and CDR2 FQNNGV. After removal of 5 bases from V and 5 bases from J, the junction contained 9 bases not matched to a gene. CDR3 size: 16 residues. CDR3 sequence: CASSELAGVTIDTQYF. CDR3 nucleotides: TGTGCCAGCAGCGAACTAGCGGGAGTAACCATAGATACGCAGTATTTT.